The 23 T cell receptor beta chains below were found in one sample sequenced in a study of blood T cell repertoires in COVID-19. Repertoires were generated with immunoSEQ multiplex PCR, while TCRdb's copy carries only in-frame clones and drops some. Here the sample spans approximately 210,000 clones, 70% to 90% being singletons. The sequenced material came from PBMCs or T cells enriched from blood (not recorded which). These receptors all stem from a woman aged 18-29 years who had recovered from COVID-19.

V gene TRBV28 combines with J gene TRBJ2-7, with a possible D match to TRBD2 (5 bases). Germline CDR1 and CDR2: MDHEN and SYDVKM. V was pared by 7 bases and J by 3 bases, with 13 bases between. The CDR3 runs 13 residues. The DNA of the CDR3 is TGTGCCAGCATTCCGGGGAACCGCTACGAGCAGTACTTC. As protein: CASIPGNRYEQYF. The complete variable domain, with remaining parts taken from reference TRBV28 and TRBJ2-7, reads DVKVTQSSRYLVKRTGEKVFLECVQDMDHENMFWYRQDPGLGLRLIYFSYDVKMKEKGDIPEGYSVSREKKERFSLILESASTNQTSMYLCASIPGNRYEQYFGPGTRLTVT.

V and J are TRBV7-9 and TRBJ2-3, with TRBD2 matching 10 bases. This CDR3 is built from 16 residues. V was pared by 4 bases and J by 1 base, with 5 bases of the junction left unmatched. Looked up from germline, CDR1 is SEHNR and CDR2 is FQNEAQ (reference sequence). This CDR3 is CASSSSSGGGTDTQYF. As DNA, the CDR3 is TGTGCCAGCAGCTCCTCTAGCGGGGGAGGCACAGATACGCAGTATTTT.

The J gene is TRBJ2-3, the V gene TRBV9; D possibly corresponds to TRBD2 (6 bases). Trimming cost V 4 bases and J 6 bases, with 15 bases left between them. Per germline, CDR1 SGDLS and CDR2 YYNGEE. The CDR3 has 14 amino acids. The CDR3 loop is CASSPGGTPDTQYF. CDR3 in DNA: TGTGCCAGCAGCCCCGGGGGTACCCCGGATACGCAGTATTTT.

V usage is TRBV5-1 and J usage is TRBJ1-1; D is perhaps TRBD1 (6 bases). The V end lost 4 bases, the J end lost 6 bases, and 13 bases lay between the germline ends. The CDR3 has 13 residues. Germline V CDR1 and CDR2: SGHRS, YFSETQ. Here the CDR3 DNA reads TGCGCCAGCAGCGGCCGAGGGGGATCTGAAGCTTTCTTT. Protein: CASSGRGGSEAFF.

V gene TRBV13 combines with J gene TRBJ2-2, with 8 bases lining up with TRBD2. The CDR3 has 15 residues. V was pared by 6 bases and J by 6 bases, with 9 bases of the junction left unmatched. Germline V lookup: CDR1 PRHDT, CDR2 FYEKMQ (reference sequence). The CDR3 nucleotides are TGTGCCAGCAGTCGGGTCGGACTAGCCTCCGGGGAGCTGTTTTTT. Its protein is CASSRVGLASGELFF.

This chain uses TRBV30 with TRBJ2-4, with 7 nucleotides matching TRBD1. Per the germline V gene, CDR1 is GTSNPN and CDR2 is SVGIG (reference sequence). Trimming took 8 bases from V and 7 from J; bases not matched to a gene: 11. The CDR3 sequence is 13 residues long. The CDR3 DNA follows: TGTGCCGGACAACAGGGGATAGTTAACATTCAGTACTTC. Its translation: CAGQQGIVNIQYF.

V gene TRBV28 combines with J gene TRBJ2-7, with D possibly matching TRBD2 (5 bases). This CDR3 is 14 amino acids long. CDR1 MDHEN and CDR2 SYDVKM come from the germline V gene. V was pared by 4 bases and J by 3 bases, with 13 bases between. CDR3 loop: CASSSYPGNYEQYF. CDR3 sequence (DNA): TGTGCCAGCAGTTCGTACCCCGGGAACTACGAGCAGTACTTC.

The rearrangement uses TRBV6-6 and TRBJ2-7; 7 bases line up with TRBD1. Germline CDR1 MNHNY, CDR2 SVGAGI (reference sequence). The ends lost 6 bases at V and 2 bases at J; junction bases unmatched: 1. There are 12 residues in the CDR3. The CDR3 spells CASSGTAYEQYF. The CDR3, as DNA: TGTGCCAGCAGCGGGACAGCCTACGAGCAGTACTTC.

The chain employs TRBV2 and TRBJ1-1; D not certain. V was trimmed by 4 bases and J by 8 bases, leaving 8 bases between them. The CDR3 contains 11 residues. Germline V gene data show CDR1 as SNHLY and CDR2 as FYNNEI. CDR3 in DNA: TGTGCCAGCAGTGTGGTCGGGGAAGCTTTCTTT. This gives the protein CASSVVGEAFF.

This clone was counted only a few times. V usage is TRBV19 and J usage is TRBJ1-5; TRBD1 is a possible D gene (5 bases). In germline, CDR1 is LNHDA, CDR2 SQIVND (reference sequence). V was trimmed by 7 bases and J by 6 bases, leaving 13 bases between them. The CDR3 loop spans 13 amino acids. Here the CDR3 reads CASMGPGSQPQHF. The CDR3 DNA follows: TGTGCCAGTATGGGCCCAGGGTCTCAGCCCCAGCATTTT.

The rearrangement uses TRBV6-5 and TRBJ2-7, with 10 bases identical to TRBD1. The ends lost 6 bases at V and 1 base at J; junction bases unmatched: 3. The CDR3 has 14 residues. Per the germline V gene, CDR1 is MNHEY and CDR2 is SVGAGI. CDR3 in DNA: TGTGCCAGCAGAGGGACAGGGGAATCCTACGAGCAGTACTTC. Its protein product is CASRGTGESYEQYF.

V usage is TRBV19 and J usage is TRBJ1-5, with D possibly matching TRBD1 (6 bases). Trimming shortened V by 3 bases and J by 6 bases, and 21 bases separated the two germline ends. This CDR3 is 17 amino acids long. The germline V gene has CDR1 LNHDA and CDR2 SQIVND (reference sequence). CDR3 sequence reads: CASSIGLGGGGGQPQHF. The CDR3 nucleotides read TGTGCCAGTAGTATCGGGTTAGGAGGGGGGGGTGGTCAGCCCCAGCATTTT.

The chain recombines TRBV19 with TRBJ1-1, with D possibly TRBD1 on 6 matching bases. The germline CDR1 and CDR2 sequences are LNHDA and SQIVND (reference sequence). The CDR3 has 14 residues. Trimming left V 5 bases short and J 2 bases short, with 12 bases between. CDR3 nucleotide sequence: TGTGCCAGTAGTCTGCGAGGGGGTAACACTGAAGCTTTCTTT. Translating gives CASSLRGGNTEAFF.

In nucleotides, the CDR3 is TGTGCCAGCAGTACAGGGAGGAACACCGGGGAGCTGTTTTTT. Translation: CASSTGRNTGELFF. The chain combines TRBV6-5 with TRBJ2-2; D perhaps matches TRBD1 (6 bases). Trimming took off 5 bases at V and 1 base at J, with 8 bases between the two ends. The CDR3 totals 14 residues. CDR1 and CDR2 (germline): MNHEY, SVGAGI.

V and J are TRBV7-2 and TRBJ1-2; a possible D gene is TRBD1 (5 bases). Germline values: CDR1 SGHTA, CDR2 FQGNSA. V shed 3 bases and J shed 4 bases, with 6 bases lying between them. The CDR3 runs 12 residues. The CDR3 protein is CASSFDSYGYTF. The CDR3 nucleotides are TGTGCCAGCAGCTTTGACAGCTATGGCTACACCTTC.

The chain joins TRBV19 to TRBJ1-6; D not certain. In germline, CDR1 is LNHDA, CDR2 SQIVND (reference sequence). Deletions cut 3 bases from V and 7 bases from J, with 10 bases between. CDR3 length: 14 amino acids. For the CDR3, the DNA is TGTGCCAGTAGTATCCTGGCCTCAAATTCACCCCTCCACTTT. Its protein is CASSILASNSPLHF.

The chain recombines TRBV15 with TRBJ1-1; a possible D gene is TRBD1 (6 bases). Trimming cost V 2 bases and J 2 bases, with 12 bases left between them. Germline CDR1 LNHNV, CDR2 YYDKDF (reference sequence). The CDR3 loop spans 15 amino acids. The CDR3 loop reads CATSRYREGNTEAFF. CDR3 DNA: TGTGCCACCAGCAGATACAGGGAGGGTAACACTGAAGCTTTCTTT. The full variable domain, completed using reference TRBV15 and TRBJ1-1, is DAMVIQNPRYQVTQFGKPVTLSCSQTLNHNVMYWYQQKSSQAPKLLFHYYDKDFNNEADTPDNFQSRRPNTSFCFLDIRSPGLGDTAMYLCATSRYREGNTEAFFGQGTRLTVV.

V gene TRBV7-6 combines with J gene TRBJ2-1, with a possible D match to TRBD2 (5 bases). Looked up from germline, CDR1 is SGHVS and CDR2 is FNYEAQ. The CDR3 has 15 amino acids. With 0 bases removed from V and 0 bases from J, the gap between germline ends came to 6 bases. The CDR3 spells CASSLAGSSYNEQFF. In DNA form, the CDR3 reads TGTGCCAGCAGCTTAGCGGGGAGCTCCTACAATGAGCAGTTCTTC. Looking up the rest from reference TRBV7-6 and TRBJ2-1 gives the full variable domain: GAGVSQSPRYKVTKRGQDVALRCDPISGHVSLYWYRQALGQGPEFLTYFNYEAQQDKSGLPNDRFSAERPEGSISTLTIQRTEQRDSAMYRCASSLAGSSYNEQFFGPGTRLTVL.

The genes are TRBV7-2 and TRBJ2-1; no firm D call. The CDR3 is 14 residues long. Germline V gene data show CDR1 as SGHTA and CDR2 as FQGNSA. Trimming took off 5 bases at V and 2 bases at J, with 10 bases between the two ends. CDR3 region: CASSPVGPYNEQFF. The CDR3 DNA is TGTGCCAGCAGCCCGGTTGGGCCCTACAATGAGCAGTTCTTC.

The chain recombines TRBV5-5 with TRBJ1-4; 8 nucleotides match TRBD1. The CDR3 is 17 residues long. The V and J ends lost 4 bases and 8 bases, in that order; junction bases with no gene match: 16. CDR1 SGHKS and CDR2 YYEKEE come from the germline V gene (reference sequence). Here the CDR3 reads CASSQITGGSLSEKLFF. The CDR3 coding sequence is TGTGCCAGCAGCCAAATAACAGGGGGGAGCCTATCAGAAAAACTGTTTTTT.

This chain links TRBV11-2 with TRBJ1-2; TRBD1 matches at 7 bases. Trimming removed 1 base from V and 2 bases from J; junction bases left unmatched: 4. Germline V gene lookup returns CDR1 SGHAT and CDR2 FQNNGV. The CDR3 is made up of 15 amino acids. The CDR3 region is CASSLGQGLNYGYTF. Written as DNA, the CDR3 is TGTGCCAGCAGCTTAGGACAGGGCCTAAACTATGGCTACACCTTC.

This clone has a count of ten or more. The chain employs TRBV4-1 and TRBJ2-3; a possible D gene is TRBD2 (5 bases). CDR3 length: 18 residues. Trimming left V 0 bases short and J 0 bases short, with 16 bases between. Germline assignment: CDR1 MGHRA and CDR2 YSYEKL. Here the CDR3 reads CASSQDRGERTSTDTQYF. The CDR3 nucleotides are TGCGCCAGCAGCCAAGATCGAGGAGAGCGGACTAGCACAGATACGCAGTATTTT.

CDR3 coding DNA: TGTGCCAGCAGCTCCGGAGGTACGCAGTATTTT. It codes for CASSSGGTQYF. The chain joins TRBV11-2 to TRBJ2-3; perhaps TRBD2 as D (5 bases). The germline CDR1 and CDR2 sequences are SGHAT and FQNNGV. The V and J ends lost 4 bases and 8 bases respectively, with 7 bases between them. This CDR3 is built from 11 residues.